This TCR beta chain was retrieved from a study of shared clonotypes between healthy human individuals. Findings and caveats of the study: Only blood was sampled, and tissue TCR repertoires likely differ from blood ones. A generally larger estimated richness was seen in naive subsets than in memory subsets.

CD4+ cells underwent separation, giving CD45RA+ naive and CD45RA-negative memory subsets. The CDR3 totals 15 residues. Germline V gives CDR1 MNHEY, CDR2 SVGAGI. V was shortened by 11 bases and J by 0 bases, with 20 bases between the two germline ends. As regards this clone: What it binds is not known.

Authors' analysis steps: ImmunoSEQ output lacked quality scores and full-length reads, limiting matched filtering. Libraries were prepared by immunoSEQ multiplex PCR; TCRdb keeps only in-frame clonotypes and omits some of them. That table furnishes V, J and clone size, whereas the DNA furnished D and trimming. Of some 2,400,000 clones listed, approximately 95% were seen once; the top ten hold roughly 0.13%. This clonotype originated in a man between 18 and 35 years old in good health. The material sequenced was naive CD4+ T cells sorted from blood. Subset reported: CD45RA+ positively selected. This chain joins TRBV6-5 and TRBJ2-7; D unresolved. The DNA for the CDR3 is TGTGCCCGAACGTCCAAGAGGCAGAACTCCTACGAGCAGTACTTC. Protein product: CARTSKRQNSYEQYF.